The clone carrying this T cell receptor (beta chain) has a count of ten or more. Antigen: not known. These data come from a study of CD8 T cells in ankylosing spondylitis. Study-level results: A subset of motif variants has previously been described in the synovial fluid and blood of reactive arthritis. Typical of ankylosing spondylitis blood, it appeared, was a TCR beta motif of roughly eight highly homologous variants. The disease-linked clones had a CD8+ phenotype and low blood frequencies.

Construction of TCR beta libraries was performed using quantitative 5'-RACE with molecular barcodes. Each CDR3 protein is one row after TCRdb ran MiXCR on the 5' RACE reads. Among more than 95,000 distinct CDR3 sequences listed, roughly 8.3% were seen once. Trimming pared 5 bases from V and 6 bases from J, leaving 11 bases between. Germline CDR1 is LGHDT and CDR2 is YNNKEL (reference sequence). This CDR3 contains 13 residues. The sample was blood, either unsorted or a sorted T cell fraction (not recorded which). The chain links TRBV3-1 to TRBJ2-1; no definite D call. The receptor was derived from a male donor with ankylosing spondylitis or in good health (not recorded which). CDR3 coding DNA: TGTGCCAGCAGCGCCCAATTAGTCAATGAGCAGTTCTTC. This encodes CASSAQLVNEQFF.